The clone carrying this TCR beta chain was counted many times. Antigen unknown. The library was built from about 370 ng RNA with molecular barcoded adaptors for alpha/delta and beta/gamma chains. One entry per CDR3 protein results from TCRdb running MiXCR on the reads. The sample consists of 130,000 or so distinct CDR3 sequences, roughly an eighth of them appearing once. With 5 bases clipped from V and 2 bases from J, the junction kept 6 bases outside the gene matches. The CDR3 runs to 15 residues. CDR1 is SGHTA, CDR2 FQGNSA, per germline. The data originate from a study of read filtering for tumor transcriptome and immune sequencing. Study in general: The cohort had some 16 men and more than 11 women aged about 47 to 80, mean about 72 years. Per sample, TCR-region reads ranged about 4 to 11 million by IR-seq, about 75 to 1,300 by RNA-seq.

Study results and caveats: This fraction held mixed bone marrow immune cells after CD138-negative sorting. Correlation between methods rose after single-read clonotypes were removed.

This chain connects TRBV7-2 to TRBJ2-7; TRBD2 matches at 10 bases. What was sequenced was a population of CD138-negative cells sorted from bone marrow. The TCR was taken from a donor at least 40 years old with multiple myeloma. CDR3 sequence reads: CASSPDLAGAYEQYF. DNA for the CDR3: TGTGCCAGCAGCCCCGACCTAGCGGGGGCCTACGAGCAGTACTTC.